The source of this T cell receptor (beta chain) is a study of identical twins. TCRdb reprocessed the 5' RACE reads via MiXCR and lists one record per CDR3 protein. The data show under 800,000 distinct CDR3 sequences, 21% seen once. This clonotype has a handful of counts. Healthy Caucasian donors formed the entire cohort. Trimming shortened V by 3 bases and J by 3 bases, and 9 bases separated the two germline ends. Germline-derived CDR1 and CDR2 are MGHDK and SYGVNS. The CDR3 loop spans 14 amino acids. Separately, the same data were catalogued under a study of T cells expressing NK-cell markers. From that paper: The CD3+CD56-NKG2C+ fraction of several donors was likewise dominated by these clonotypes.

Material: PBMCs. The genes are TRBV25-1 and TRBJ2-1; D is unresolved. This TCR was recovered from a woman between 18 and 29 years old in good health. The CDR3 coding sequence is TGTGCCAGCAGTGAGTTAGCCCTCTACAATGAGCAGTTCTTC. Amino acids: CASSELALYNEQFF.